This entry lists 25 T cell receptor beta chains sequenced from one sample in a study of blood T cells in healthy people across ages. Then a second PCR, running roughly 6 to 11 cycles, was carried out with a sample-barcoded 5' primer and a J-beta primer mix. TCRdb reprocessed the 5' RACE reads via MiXCR and lists one record per CDR3 protein. The sample gives 550,000 to 750,000 distinct CDR3 sequences, 20% to 25% of which show up once; 3% to 4.5% is in the top ten. The sequenced material came from blood. These receptor sequences come from a man between 65 and 85 years old in good health.

The chain has TRBV5-1 and TRBJ1-1, with TRBD1 matching 7 bases. Trimming took 4 bases from V and 0 from J; bases not matched to a gene: 6. The CDR3 covers 15 residues. Germline values: CDR1 SGHRS, CDR2 YFSETQ. CDR3 loop: CASSPRTGVNTEAFF. The DNA for the CDR3 is TGCGCCAGCAGCCCCCGGACAGGAGTGAACACTGAAGCTTTCTTT.

This sequence joins TRBV12-3 or TRBV12-4 and TRBJ2-5; D remains unclear. The CDR3 is 12 residues long. Trimming shortened V by 8 bases and J by 5 bases, and 12 bases separated the two germline ends. The CDR3 DNA is TGTGCCAGCCCTAGTTGTGGGGAGACCCAGTACTTC. It encodes CASPSCGETQYF.

The table lists this clonotype with a count of one. The J gene is TRBJ1-5, the V gene TRBV20-1, with D perhaps TRBD1 (6 bases). The CDR3 covers 15 residues. Deletions cut 3 bases from V and 0 bases from J, with 12 bases between. Per the germline V gene, CDR1 is DFQATT and CDR2 is SNEGSKA (reference sequence). DNA for the CDR3: TGCAGTGCTAGTCCAGGACAGTATAGCAATCAGCCCCAGCATTTT. This sequence encodes CSASPGQYSNQPQHF.

This clonotype was detected only a few times. The chain joins TRBV20-1 to TRBJ2-5, with 9 bases aligning to TRBD2. In germline, CDR1 is DFQATT, CDR2 SNEGSKA (reference sequence). V shed 1 base, J shed 2 bases, and the junction held 8 bases outside the gene matches. The CDR3 is 16 residues long. The CDR3 DNA reads TGCAGTGCTAGAGTTAGCGGGAGAGTAGCTCAAGAGACCCAGTACTTC. Its protein product is CSARVSGRVAQETQYF.

This chain connects TRBV28 to TRBJ2-3; tentative D call: TRBD2 (5 bases). From germline, CDR1 is MDHEN and CDR2 SYDVKM. CDR3 length: 15 residues. Trimming took 3 bases from V and 0 from J, leaving 10 bases between them. CDR3 sequence (DNA): TGTGCCAGCAGTTTCGGAGCGGATAGCACAGATACGCAGTATTTT. Translation: CASSFGADSTDTQYF.

The CDR3 nucleotides are TGTGCCAGCAGTCGGGTAGGGGCGGGGGCGGGCGAAGCTTTCTTT. As protein: CASSRVGAGAGEAFF. The chain couples TRBV12-3 or TRBV12-4 to TRBJ1-1; tentatively, D is TRBD1 (6 bases). The CDR3 runs to 15 residues. Trimming cost V 5 bases and J 8 bases, with 21 bases left between them.

The CDR3: CASSQDLGGVRLETQYF. CDR3 sequence (DNA): TGTGCCAGCAGCCAAGATCTCGGAGGGGTTCGGTTGGAGACCCAGTACTTC. This chain joins TRBV3-1 and TRBJ2-5; D may be TRBD2 (6 bases). The V end was cut by 0 bases, the J end by 5 bases, with 19 bases between. The CDR3 covers 17 residues. Per germline, CDR1 LGHDT and CDR2 YNNKEL (reference sequence).

In its sample, this clonotype was seen a few times. This rearrangement joins TRBV9 to TRBJ1-2; no reliable D call. Deletions cut 0 bases from V and 4 bases from J, with 10 bases between. The germline gives CDR1 SGDLS, CDR2 YYNGEE. The CDR3 has 14 amino acids. CDR3 sequence (DNA): TGTGCCAGCAGCGTAGACAGCTTAAGCTATGGCTACACCTTC. It is translated as CASSVDSLSYGYTF.

The CDR3 DNA follows: TGCAGTGCTTTAGCGGGGGGAGGGTACAATGAGCAGTTCTTC. This encodes CSALAGGGYNEQFF. This chain links TRBV20-1 with TRBJ2-1; 10 positions agree with TRBD2. Trimming took 5 bases from V and 4 from J; bases not matched to a gene: 5. The CDR3 has 14 residues. CDR1 DFQATT and CDR2 SNEGSKA come from the germline V gene (reference sequence).

This clonotype was counted only a few times. The chain recombines TRBV2 with TRBJ2-7, with 8 bases aligning to TRBD2. After removal of 10 bases from V and 4 bases from J, the junction contained 15 bases not matched to a gene. The germline V gene encodes CDR1 SNHLY and CDR2 FYNNEI. This CDR3 is built from 15 residues. The DNA of the CDR3 is TGTGCCATCCCGCGGCCTAGCGGGTCAGGTTACGAGCAGTACTTC. Its protein is CAIPRPSGSGYEQYF. Variable domain in full (rest from reference TRBV2 and TRBJ2-7): EPEVTQTPSHQVTQMGQEVILRCVPISNHLYFYWYRQILGQKVEFLVSFYNNEISEKSEIFDDQFSVERPDGSNFTLKIRSTKLEDSAMYFCAIPRPSGSGYEQYFGPGTRLTVT.

The table lists this clonotype with a few counts. This rearrangement joins TRBV28 to TRBJ1-4, with 8 bases that match TRBD1. CDR1 is MDHEN, CDR2 SYDVKM, per germline. After removal of 6 bases from V and 7 bases from J, the junction contained 10 bases not matched to a gene. This CDR3 has 15 amino acids. CDR3 protein: CASRSGQGGSEKLFF. CDR3 DNA: TGTGCCAGCAGAAGCGGACAGGGAGGTAGTGAAAAACTGTTTTTT.

This chain joins TRBV7-9 and TRBJ2-5, with 8 bases fitting TRBD1. CDR3 length equals 13 residues. The V gene's germline CDR1 is SEHNR and CDR2 FQNEAQ (reference sequence). V lost 5 bases to trimming and J lost 5 bases; unmatched junction nucleotides: 4. DNA for the CDR3: TGTGCCAGCAGCAAGACAGGGGTCGAGACCCAGTACTTC. Amino acids: CASSKTGVETQYF.

The chain links TRBV7-2 to TRBJ2-1; D ambiguous. Deletions cut 3 bases from V and 9 bases from J, with 12 bases between. Germline-derived CDR1 and CDR2 are SGHTA and FQGNSA. This CDR3 has 13 residues. CDR3 loop: CASSFVFGSEQFF. The DNA of the CDR3 is TGTGCCAGCAGCTTTGTATTCGGAAGTGAGCAGTTCTTC.

This clonotype was found a few times. The V call is TRBV2, the J call TRBJ2-4; 9 positions agree with TRBD2. The CDR3 is 13 amino acids. Germline values: CDR1 SNHLY, CDR2 FYNNEI. Losses at the gene ends were 7 bases for V and 11 bases for J; bases not matched to a gene: 9. The CDR3 DNA reads TGTGCCAGCACGGGGCTAGCGGGAAGGGTTCAGTACTTC. Translation gives CASTGLAGRVQYF.

As concerns this clonotype: This may be a read error, as it is one base from a much larger clone. This chain uses TRBV20-1 with TRBJ2-5; no clear D. Germline CDR1 reads DFQATT; CDR2 reads SNEGSKA (reference sequence). The CDR3 covers 14 residues. V was trimmed by 1 base and J by 2 bases, leaving 11 bases between them. The CDR3 DNA follows: TGCAGTGCTAGAGGGCGAACCCGTCAAGAGACCCAGTACTTC. Protein product: CSARGRTRQETQYF.

This clonotype was observed many times. The chain employs TRBV28 and TRBJ2-3, with 10 bases fitting TRBD2. The length of the CDR3 is 16 residues. V gave up 4 bases and J gave up 5 bases; unmatched junction bases: 9. Looked up from germline, CDR1 is MDHEN and CDR2 is SYDVKM. The CDR3, as DNA: TGTGCCAGCAGTTCGGGGACTAGCGACTGGGAAGATACGCAGTATTTT. Translated, it gives CASSSGTSDWEDTQYF.

V is TRBV7-2 and J is TRBJ2-2, with D perhaps matching TRBD1 or TRBD2 (6 bases each). The CDR3 has 16 residues. With 5 bases removed from V and 7 bases from J, the gap between germline ends came to 20 bases. Germline values: CDR1 SGHTA, CDR2 FQGNSA. The CDR3 sequence is CASSPFGRGASGELFF. The CDR3 nucleotides are TGTGCCAGCAGCCCATTTGGAAGGGGGGCTAGCGGGGAGCTGTTTTTT.

The CDR3 DNA sequence: TGCAGTGCTAGAGGGGGGACAGGGGGCTTGATAGAGACCCAGTACTTC. This gives the protein CSARGGTGGLIETQYF. This chain connects TRBV20-1 to TRBJ2-5, with 12 bases lining up with TRBD1. The junction had 7 bases not matched to a gene; V was cut back by 1 base and J by 4 bases. Germline V gives CDR1 DFQATT, CDR2 SNEGSKA (reference sequence). There are 16 residues in the CDR3.

The chain joins TRBV7-9 to TRBJ2-2; TRBD1 agrees at 7 bases. The CDR3 spans 14 residues. V lost 2 bases and J lost 7; bases outside the gene matches: 4. CDR1 and CDR2 from the germline V gene are SEHNR and FQNEAQ (reference sequence). CDR3 residues: CASSLNQGDGELFF. CDR3 coding DNA: TGTGCCAGCAGCTTAAACCAGGGGGACGGGGAGCTGTTTTTT. The full variable domain, its missing parts supplied by reference TRBV7-9 and TRBJ2-2, is DTGVSQNPRHKITKRGQNVTFRCDPISEHNRLYWYRQTLGQGPEFLTYFQNEAQLEKSRLLSDRFSAERPKGSFSTLEIQRTEQGDSAMYLCASSLNQGDGELFFGEGSRLTVL.

This clonotype turned up a few times. The rearrangement links TRBV20-1 to TRBJ2-7; D remains ambiguous. Germline V gene sequence: CDR1 DFQATT, CDR2 SNEGSKA (reference sequence). The V end was cut by 2 bases, the J end by 7 bases, with 21 bases between. The CDR3 consists of 15 residues. Here the CDR3 DNA reads TGCAGTGCTAGATTTCGGTCTCCGGCGGTTCGGGAGCAGTACTTC. Protein sequence: CSARFRSPAVREQYF.

This clonotype has more than one count but fewer than ten. V and J are TRBV10-3 and TRBJ2-5, with a possible D match to TRBD1 (6 bases). V was clipped by 6 bases and J by 5 bases, with 13 bases between them. Germline V lookup: CDR1 ENHRY, CDR2 SYGVKD. This CDR3 contains 13 residues. In DNA, the CDR3 is TGTGCCATCAGGGGGACACCTCGGGAGACCCAGTACTTC. Amino acid sequence: CAIRGTPRETQYF.

V usage is TRBV28 and J usage is TRBJ2-7; maybe TRBD2 (7 bases). Germline lookup yields CDR1 MDHEN and CDR2 SYDVKM. Trimming left V 4 bases short and J 4 bases short, with 14 bases between. The CDR3 is 14 amino acids. The CDR3 sequence: CASSSAGAKYEQYF. Here the CDR3 DNA reads TGTGCCAGCAGTTCGGCGGGGGCGAAATACGAGCAGTACTTC. Looking up the rest from reference TRBV28 and TRBJ2-7 gives the full variable domain: DVKVTQSSRYLVKRTGEKVFLECVQDMDHENMFWYRQDPGLGLRLIYFSYDVKMKEKGDIPEGYSVSREKKERFSLILESASTNQTSMYLCASSSAGAKYEQYFGPGTRLTVT.

The V call is TRBV4-1, the J call TRBJ2-2, with a possible D match to TRBD2 (5 bases). The germline V and J ends were trimmed by 0 bases and 2 bases, with 10 bases remaining between them. From germline, CDR1 is MGHRA and CDR2 YSYEKL. The CDR3 has 16 residues. The CDR3 reads CASSQEGSGNTGELFF. Here the CDR3 DNA reads TGCGCCAGCAGCCAAGAGGGATCGGGAAACACCGGGGAGCTGTTTTTT.

The chain has TRBV5-1 and TRBJ2-7; tentatively, D is TRBD1 (6 bases). The ends were cut back, 4 bases at V and 0 bases at J, with 14 bases in the middle. This CDR3 comprises 15 residues. The germline gives CDR1 SGHRS, CDR2 YFSETQ. This CDR3 reads CASSVQGRSSYEQYF. The DNA of the CDR3 is TGCGCCAGCAGCGTACAGGGAAGAAGCTCCTACGAGCAGTACTTC.

The count of this clonotype is one. The gene calls are TRBV4-3 and TRBJ2-3; D unclear. V was trimmed by 1 base and J by 3 bases, leaving 14 bases between them. CDR1 is LGHNA, CDR2 YSLEER, per germline. This CDR3 comprises 16 residues. DNA of the CDR3: TGCGCCAGCAGCCAAGGTCCCAGCCCGGTGACAGATACGCAGTATTTT. This codes for CASSQGPSPVTDTQYF.